Shown below are 4 T cell receptor beta chains from a single sample sequenced in a study of CD8+ T cells in alopecia areata. RNA was isolated and reverse transcribed to cDNA, the sequencing template. Profiling relied on immunoSEQ multiplex PCR, and the TCRdb table lists in-frame clones only, not all of them. The table records fewer than 150,000 clones, about 61% of them present only once. Sequences were obtained from CD4+ T cells sorted from blood. The receptor source for this set is a human donor in good health.

This rearrangement joins TRBV29-1 to TRBJ1-6; perhaps TRBD1 as D (6 bases). The CDR3 runs to 13 residues. Between the trimmed V and J ends, which lost 6 bases and 6 bases, there was a span of 12 bases. Germline V gene lookup returns CDR1 SQVTM and CDR2 ANQGSEA. CDR3 bases: TGCAGCGTGCTCCGGGACACTAATTCACCCCTCCACTTT. It encodes CSVLRDTNSPLHF.

This chain links TRBV13 with TRBJ2-7; D is perhaps TRBD2 (6 bases). The CDR3 has 16 amino acids. Per germline, CDR1 PRHDT and CDR2 FYEKMQ (reference sequence). The germline V and J ends were trimmed by 8 bases and 0 bases, with 20 bases remaining between them. CDR3 sequence reads: CASLQRGRDSSYEQYF. For the CDR3, the DNA is TGTGCCAGCCTCCAAAGAGGCAGGGACTCCTCCTACGAGCAGTACTTC.

This clone has more than one count but fewer than ten. CDR3 coding DNA: TGCGCCAGCAGCCAAGCGCCCTCGAGCTCCTACAATGAGCAGTTCTTC. It codes for CASSQAPSSSYNEQFF. The chain joins TRBV4-1 to TRBJ2-1, with D unclear. The CDR3 covers 16 residues. V shed 1 base and J shed 0 bases, with 10 bases lying between them. Germline V gene data show CDR1 as MGHRA and CDR2 as YSYEKL.

This rearrangement joins TRBV5-4 to TRBJ2-1, with 9 bases lining up with TRBD2. V lost 2 bases and J lost 0; bases outside the gene matches: 6. This CDR3 region has 17 residues. Germline loops: CDR1 SGHNT, CDR2 YYREEE (reference sequence). CDR3 residues: CASSFGAGGRSYNEQFF. The CDR3 bases are TGTGCCAGCAGCTTCGGAGCGGGGGGCCGCTCCTACAATGAGCAGTTCTTC. The full variable domain, its missing parts supplied by reference TRBV5-4 and TRBJ2-1, is ETGVTQSPTHLIKTRGQQVTLRCSSQSGHNTVSWYQQALGQGPQFIFQYYREEENGRGNFPPRFSGLQFPNYSSELNVNALELDDSALYLCASSFGAGGRSYNEQFFGPGTRLTVL.